The clone carrying this T cell receptor (beta chain) was recorded once. Its antigen is unidentified. This record belongs to a study of T cells in Graves' hyperthyroidism and ophthalmopathy. TCR beta CDR3 regions were amplified from RNA. Carried out on the TCR CDR3, a first-round RT-PCR used the HTBI primer set. TCRdb processed the multiplex PCR reads anew with MiXCR; each CDR3 protein has one entry. The sample includes under 650,000 distinct CDR3 sequences, 15% to 20% of them seen just once. Fresh 10 ml peripheral blood yielded PBMCs. The study's findings and limits: The model predicted ophthalmopathy a median approximately seven months before onset.

The ends lost 1 base at V and 0 bases at J; junction bases unmatched: 11. Germline V gene lookup returns CDR1 LGHNA and CDR2 YSLEER. This CDR3 spans 19 amino acids. This clonotype originated in a woman aged 25-40 years with Graves' hyperthyroidism. What was sequenced was blood. This rearrangement joins TRBV4-3 to TRBJ2-1, with TRBD2 identical over 8 bases. CDR3 in DNA: TGCGCCAGCAGCCAAGTATGGAGCGGGGGAATCAGCTCCTACAATGAGCAGTTCTTC. Residues: CASSQVWSGGISSYNEQFF.